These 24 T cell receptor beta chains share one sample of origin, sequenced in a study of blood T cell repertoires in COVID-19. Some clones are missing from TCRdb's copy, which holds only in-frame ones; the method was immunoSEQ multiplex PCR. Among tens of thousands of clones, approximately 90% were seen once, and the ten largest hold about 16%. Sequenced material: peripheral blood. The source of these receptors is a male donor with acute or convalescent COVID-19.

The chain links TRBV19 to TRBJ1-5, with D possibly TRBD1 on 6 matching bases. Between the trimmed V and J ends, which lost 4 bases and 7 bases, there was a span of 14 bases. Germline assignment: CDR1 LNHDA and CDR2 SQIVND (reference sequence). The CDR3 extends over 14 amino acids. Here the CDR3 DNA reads TGTGCCAGTAGTACCGCCAGGGGCGAGCAGCCCCAGCATTTT. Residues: CASSTARGEQPQHF.

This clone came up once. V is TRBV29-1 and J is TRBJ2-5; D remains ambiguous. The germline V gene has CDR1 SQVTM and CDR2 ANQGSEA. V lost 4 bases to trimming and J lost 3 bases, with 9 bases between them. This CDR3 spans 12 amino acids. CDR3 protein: CSVALSEETQYF. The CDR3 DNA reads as TGCAGCGTTGCGTTGTCAGAAGAGACCCAGTACTTC.

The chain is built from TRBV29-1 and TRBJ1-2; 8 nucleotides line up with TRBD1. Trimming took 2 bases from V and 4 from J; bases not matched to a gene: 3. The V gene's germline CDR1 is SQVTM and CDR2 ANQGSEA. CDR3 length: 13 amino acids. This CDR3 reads CSVERTGLYGYTF. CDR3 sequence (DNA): TGCAGCGTTGAAAGGACAGGGCTCTATGGCTACACCTTC.

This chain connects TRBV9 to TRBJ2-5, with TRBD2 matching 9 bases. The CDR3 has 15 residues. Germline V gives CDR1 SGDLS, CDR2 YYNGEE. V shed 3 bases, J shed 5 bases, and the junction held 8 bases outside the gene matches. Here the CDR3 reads CASSALPGLAETQYF. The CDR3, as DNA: TGTGCCAGCAGCGCATTACCGGGACTAGCCGAGACCCAGTACTTC.

The CDR3 region is CASSPAGNTDTQYF. CDR3 DNA sequence: TGTGCCAGCTCACCAGCGGGAAACACAGATACGCAGTATTTT. This chain uses TRBV18 with TRBJ2-3; D is possibly TRBD2 (6 bases). The CDR3 loop spans 14 amino acids. The V gene lost 2 bases and the J gene lost 2 bases, with 8 bases spanning the gap. Per the germline V gene, CDR1 is KGHSH and CDR2 is LQKENI.

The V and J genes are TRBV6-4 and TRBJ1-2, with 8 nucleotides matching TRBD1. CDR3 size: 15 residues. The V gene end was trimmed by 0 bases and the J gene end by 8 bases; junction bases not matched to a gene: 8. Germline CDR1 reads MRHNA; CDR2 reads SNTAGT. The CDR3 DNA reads TGTGCCAGCAGTGACTCTGGCAGGGGGCGCGGGGGCTACACCTTC. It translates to CASSDSGRGRGGYTF.

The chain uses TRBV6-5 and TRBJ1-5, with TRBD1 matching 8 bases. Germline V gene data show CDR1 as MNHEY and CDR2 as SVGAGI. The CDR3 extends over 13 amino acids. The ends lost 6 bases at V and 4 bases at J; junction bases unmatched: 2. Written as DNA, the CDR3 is TGTGCCAGCAGGAGGACAGGGAATCAGCCCCAGCATTTT. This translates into CASRRTGNQPQHF.

CDR3 residues: CATRGVGYEQYF. CDR3 coding DNA: TGTGCCACCAGGGGCGTAGGGTACGAGCAGTACTTC. This rearrangement joins TRBV19 to TRBJ2-7; perhaps TRBD1 as D (6 bases). The CDR3 extends over 12 amino acids. Trimming stripped 10 bases from V and 4 bases from J, with 14 bases between. CDR1 and CDR2 (germline): LNHDA, SQIVND (reference sequence).

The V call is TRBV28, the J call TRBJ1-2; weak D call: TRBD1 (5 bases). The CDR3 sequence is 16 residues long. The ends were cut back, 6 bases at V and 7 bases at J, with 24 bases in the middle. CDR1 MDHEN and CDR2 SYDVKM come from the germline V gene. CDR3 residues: CASSSPGGNSLSGYTF. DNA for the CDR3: TGTGCCAGCAGCTCGCCCGGGGGGAATTCGCTTAGTGGCTACACCTTC.

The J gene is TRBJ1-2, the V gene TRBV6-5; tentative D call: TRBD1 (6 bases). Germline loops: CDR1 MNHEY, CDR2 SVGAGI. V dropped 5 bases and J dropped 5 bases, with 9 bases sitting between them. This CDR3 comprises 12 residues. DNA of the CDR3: TGTGCCAGCAGTCCGGACAGATATGGCTACACCTTC. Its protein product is CASSPDRYGYTF.

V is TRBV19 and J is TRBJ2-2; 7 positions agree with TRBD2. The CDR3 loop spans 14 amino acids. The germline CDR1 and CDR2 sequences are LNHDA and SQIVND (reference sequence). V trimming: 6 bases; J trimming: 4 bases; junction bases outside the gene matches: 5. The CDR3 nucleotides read TGTGCCAGTAGAGGGGAGGGTGGCACCGGGGAGCTGTTTTTT. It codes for CASRGEGGTGELFF.

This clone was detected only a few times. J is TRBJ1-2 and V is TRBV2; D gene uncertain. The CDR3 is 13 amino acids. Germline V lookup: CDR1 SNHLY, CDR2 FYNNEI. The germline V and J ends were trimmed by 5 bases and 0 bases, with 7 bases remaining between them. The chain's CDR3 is CASSREANYGYTF. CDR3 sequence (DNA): TGTGCCAGCAGTCGAGAGGCTAACTATGGCTACACCTTC.

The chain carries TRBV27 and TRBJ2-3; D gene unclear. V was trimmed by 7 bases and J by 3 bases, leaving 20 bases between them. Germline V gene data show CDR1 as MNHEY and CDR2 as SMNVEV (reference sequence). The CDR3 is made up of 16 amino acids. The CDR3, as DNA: TGTGCCAGCAACCCGCCGAGACACCCTACTACAGATACGCAGTATTTT. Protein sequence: CASNPPRHPTTDTQYF.

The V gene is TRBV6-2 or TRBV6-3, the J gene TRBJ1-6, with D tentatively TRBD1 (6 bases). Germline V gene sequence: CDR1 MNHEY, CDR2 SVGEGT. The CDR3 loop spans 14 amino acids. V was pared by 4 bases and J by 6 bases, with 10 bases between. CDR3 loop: CASSWNRANSPLHF. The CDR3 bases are TGTGCCAGCAGTTGGAACAGGGCTAATTCACCCCTCCACTTT.

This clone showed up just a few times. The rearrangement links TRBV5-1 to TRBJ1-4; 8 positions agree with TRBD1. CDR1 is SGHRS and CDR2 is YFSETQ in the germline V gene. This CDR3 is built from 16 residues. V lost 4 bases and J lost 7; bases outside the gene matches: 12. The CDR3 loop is CASSPSLQGASEKLFF. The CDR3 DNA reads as TGCGCCAGCAGCCCTTCGTTGCAGGGGGCTTCTGAAAAACTGTTTTTT. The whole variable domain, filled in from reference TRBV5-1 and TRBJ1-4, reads KAGVTQTPRYLIKTRGQQVTLSCSPISGHRSVSWYQQTPGQGLQFLFEYFSETQRNKGNFPGRFSGRQFSNSRSEMNVSTLELGDSALYLCASSPSLQGASEKLFFGSGTQLSVL.

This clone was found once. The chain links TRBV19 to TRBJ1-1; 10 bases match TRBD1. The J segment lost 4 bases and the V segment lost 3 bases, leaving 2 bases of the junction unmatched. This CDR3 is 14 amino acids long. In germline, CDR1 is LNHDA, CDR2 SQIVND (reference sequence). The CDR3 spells CASSMDRGGTEAFF. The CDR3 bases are TGTGCCAGTAGTATGGACAGGGGGGGCACTGAAGCTTTCTTT.

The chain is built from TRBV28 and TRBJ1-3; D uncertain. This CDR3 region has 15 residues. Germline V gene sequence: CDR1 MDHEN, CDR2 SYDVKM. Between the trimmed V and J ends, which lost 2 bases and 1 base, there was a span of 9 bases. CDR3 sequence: CASSLASASGNTIYF. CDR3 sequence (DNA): TGTGCCAGCAGTTTAGCCAGCGCTTCTGGAAACACCATATATTTT.

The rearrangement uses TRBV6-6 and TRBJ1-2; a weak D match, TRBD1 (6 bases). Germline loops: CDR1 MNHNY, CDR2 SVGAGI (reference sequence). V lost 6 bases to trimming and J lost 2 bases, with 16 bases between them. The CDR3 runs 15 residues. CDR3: CASSLRGASNYGYTF. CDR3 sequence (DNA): TGTGCCAGCAGCCTCAGGGGTGCATCCAACTATGGCTACACCTTC.

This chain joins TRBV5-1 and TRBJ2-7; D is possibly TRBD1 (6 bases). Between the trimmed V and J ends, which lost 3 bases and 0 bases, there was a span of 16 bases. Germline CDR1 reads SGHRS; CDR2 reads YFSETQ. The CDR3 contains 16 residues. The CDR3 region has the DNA TGCGCCAGCAGCTACCTAAACCAGGGGAGCTCCTACGAGCAGTACTTC. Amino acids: CASSYLNQGSSYEQYF.

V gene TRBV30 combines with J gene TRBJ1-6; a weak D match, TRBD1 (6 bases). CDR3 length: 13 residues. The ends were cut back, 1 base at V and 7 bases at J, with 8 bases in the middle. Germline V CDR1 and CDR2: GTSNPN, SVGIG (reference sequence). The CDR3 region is CAWSDQGNSPLHF. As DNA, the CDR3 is TGTGCCTGGAGTGACCAGGGGAATTCACCCCTCCACTTT.

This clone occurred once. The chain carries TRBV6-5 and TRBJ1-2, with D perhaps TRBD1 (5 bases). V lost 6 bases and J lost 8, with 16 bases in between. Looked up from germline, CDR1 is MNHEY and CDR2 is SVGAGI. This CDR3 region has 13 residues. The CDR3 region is CASRRTSGKGYTF. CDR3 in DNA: TGTGCCAGCAGGAGGACATCGGGTAAGGGCTACACCTTC.

CDR3 loop: CASSLGGQGLREKLFF. The CDR3 DNA sequence: TGTGCCAGCAGCTTAGGAGGACAGGGTTTGAGGGAAAAACTGTTTTTT. V is TRBV7-9 and J is TRBJ1-4, with 8 bases that match TRBD1. The CDR3 is made up of 16 amino acids. V shed 1 base, J shed 8 bases, and the junction held 9 bases outside the gene matches. Germline loops: CDR1 SEHNR, CDR2 FQNEAQ (reference sequence).

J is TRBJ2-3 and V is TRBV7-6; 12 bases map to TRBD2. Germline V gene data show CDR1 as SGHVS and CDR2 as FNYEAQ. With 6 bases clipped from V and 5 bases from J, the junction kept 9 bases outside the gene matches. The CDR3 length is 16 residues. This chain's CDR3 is CASSTPSGGAGDTQYF. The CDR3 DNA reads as TGTGCCAGCAGTACCCCTAGCGGGGGGGCTGGAGATACGCAGTATTTT.

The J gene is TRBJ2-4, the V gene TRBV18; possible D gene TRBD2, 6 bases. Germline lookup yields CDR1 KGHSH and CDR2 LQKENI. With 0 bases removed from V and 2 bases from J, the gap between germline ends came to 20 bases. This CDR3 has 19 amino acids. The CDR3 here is CASSPPNSPGTGSKNIQYF. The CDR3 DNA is TGTGCCAGCTCACCACCTAATAGCCCCGGGACTGGCTCCAAAAACATTCAGTACTTC.